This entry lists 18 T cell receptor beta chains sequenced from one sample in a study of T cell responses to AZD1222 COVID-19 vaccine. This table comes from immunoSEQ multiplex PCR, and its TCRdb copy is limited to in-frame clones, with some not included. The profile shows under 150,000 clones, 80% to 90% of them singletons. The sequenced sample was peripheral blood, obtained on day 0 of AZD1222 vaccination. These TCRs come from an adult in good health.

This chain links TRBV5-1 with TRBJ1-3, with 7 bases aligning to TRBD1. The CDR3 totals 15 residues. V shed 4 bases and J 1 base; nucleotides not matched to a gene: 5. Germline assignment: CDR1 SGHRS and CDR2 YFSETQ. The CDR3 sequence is CASSPPTGSGNTIYF. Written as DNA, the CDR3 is TGCGCCAGCAGCCCCCCGACAGGGTCTGGAAACACCATATATTTT.

Here the CDR3 reads CASSQAWGTDTQYF. DNA for the CDR3: TGTGCCAGCAGCCAAGCATGGGGCACAGATACGCAGTATTTT. The chain is built from TRBV7-3 and TRBJ2-3; no firm D call. The CDR3 extends over 14 amino acids. Trimming stripped 5 bases from V and 1 base from J, with 10 bases between. Looked up from germline, CDR1 is SGHTA and CDR2 is FQGTGA.

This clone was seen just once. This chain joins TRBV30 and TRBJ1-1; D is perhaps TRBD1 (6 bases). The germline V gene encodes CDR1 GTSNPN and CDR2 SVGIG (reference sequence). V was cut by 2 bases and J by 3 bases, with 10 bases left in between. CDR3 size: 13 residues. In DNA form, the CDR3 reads TGTGCCTGGAGTCGTGGGGGCGACACTGAAGCTTTCTTT. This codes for CAWSRGGDTEAFF.

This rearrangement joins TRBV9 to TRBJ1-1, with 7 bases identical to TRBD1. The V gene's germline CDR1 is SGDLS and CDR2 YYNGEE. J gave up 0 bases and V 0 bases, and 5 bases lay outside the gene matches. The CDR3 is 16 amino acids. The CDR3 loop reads CASSVVGTAMNTEAFF. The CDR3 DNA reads TGTGCCAGCAGCGTAGTTGGGACAGCGATGAACACTGAAGCTTTCTTT. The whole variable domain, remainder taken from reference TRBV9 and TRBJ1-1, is DSGVTQTPKHLITATGQRVTLRCSPRSGDLSVYWYQQSLDQGLQFLIQYYNGEERAKGNILERFSAQQFPDLHSELNLSSLELGDSALYFCASSVVGTAMNTEAFFGQGTRLTVV.

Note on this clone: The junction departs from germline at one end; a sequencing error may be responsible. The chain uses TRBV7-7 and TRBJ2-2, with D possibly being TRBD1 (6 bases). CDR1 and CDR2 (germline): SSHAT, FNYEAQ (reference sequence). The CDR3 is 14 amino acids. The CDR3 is CASSTGQNTGELFF. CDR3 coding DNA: TGTGCTAGCAGCACGGGACAGAACACCGGGGAGCTGTTTTTT. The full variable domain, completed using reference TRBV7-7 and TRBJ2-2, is GAGVSQSPRYKVTKRGQDVTLRCDPISSHATLYWYQQALGQGPEFLTYFNYEAQPDKSGLPSDRFSAERPEGSISTLTIQRTEQRDSAMYRCASSTGQNTGELFFGEGSRLTVL.

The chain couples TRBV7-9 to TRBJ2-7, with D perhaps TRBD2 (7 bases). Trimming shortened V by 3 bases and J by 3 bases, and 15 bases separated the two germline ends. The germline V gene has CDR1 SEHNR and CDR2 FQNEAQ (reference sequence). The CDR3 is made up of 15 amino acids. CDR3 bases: TGTGCCAGCAGCTTGAAACCGGGGGGCGGCTACGAGCAGTACTTC. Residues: CASSLKPGGGYEQYF.

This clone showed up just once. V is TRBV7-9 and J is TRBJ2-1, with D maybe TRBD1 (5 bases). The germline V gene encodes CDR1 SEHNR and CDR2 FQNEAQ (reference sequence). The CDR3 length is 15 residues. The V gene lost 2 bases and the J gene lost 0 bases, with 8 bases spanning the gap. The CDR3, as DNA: TGTGCCAGCAGCTTAACAGGAAGCTCCTACAATGAGCAGTTCTTC. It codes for CASSLTGSSYNEQFF.

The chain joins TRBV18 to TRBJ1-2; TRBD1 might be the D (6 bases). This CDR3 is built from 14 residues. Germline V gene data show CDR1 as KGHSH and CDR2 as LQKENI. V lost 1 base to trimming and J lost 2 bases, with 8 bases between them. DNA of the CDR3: TGTGCCAGCTCACCACGGGGGGCGAACTATGGCTACACCTTC. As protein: CASSPRGANYGYTF.

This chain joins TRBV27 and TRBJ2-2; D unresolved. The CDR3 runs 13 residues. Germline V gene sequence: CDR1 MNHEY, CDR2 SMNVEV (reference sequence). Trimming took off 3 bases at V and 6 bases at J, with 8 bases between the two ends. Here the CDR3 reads CASSFLGAGELFF. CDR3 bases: TGTGCCAGCAGTTTCTTGGGTGCCGGGGAGCTGTTTTTT.

Here the CDR3 reads CASSYPGQGIRNQPQHF. The CDR3 nucleotides are TGTGCCAGCAGTTACCCTGGACAGGGCATTCGCAATCAGCCCCAGCATTTT. This sequence joins TRBV6-2 or TRBV6-3 and TRBJ1-5, with 8 bases that match TRBD1. The germline CDR1 and CDR2 sequences are MNHEY and SVGEGT. The CDR3 is 17 residues long. The V gene end was trimmed by 2 bases and the J gene end by 2 bases; junction bases not matched to a gene: 8.

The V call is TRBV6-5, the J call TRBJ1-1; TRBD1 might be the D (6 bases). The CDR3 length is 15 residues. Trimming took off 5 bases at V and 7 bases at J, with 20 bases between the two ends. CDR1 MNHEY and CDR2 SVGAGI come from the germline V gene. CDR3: CASSPFRGRSGEAFF. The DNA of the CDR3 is TGTGCCAGCAGTCCATTCAGGGGCCGGTCGGGTGAAGCTTTCTTT.

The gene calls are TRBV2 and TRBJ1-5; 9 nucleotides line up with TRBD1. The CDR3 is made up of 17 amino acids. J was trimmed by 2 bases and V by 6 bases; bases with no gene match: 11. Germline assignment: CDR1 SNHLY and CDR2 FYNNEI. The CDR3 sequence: CASSRGQGNLGNQPQHF. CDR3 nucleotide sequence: TGTGCCAGCAGCCGGGGACAGGGCAATTTGGGCAATCAGCCCCAGCATTTT.

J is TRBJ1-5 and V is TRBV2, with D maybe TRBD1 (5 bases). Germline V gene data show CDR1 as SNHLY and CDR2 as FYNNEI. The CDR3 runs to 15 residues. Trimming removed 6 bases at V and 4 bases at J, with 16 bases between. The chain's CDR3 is CASSARGLINQPQHF. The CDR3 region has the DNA TGTGCCAGCAGCGCTCGGGGACTGATTAATCAGCCCCAGCATTTT.

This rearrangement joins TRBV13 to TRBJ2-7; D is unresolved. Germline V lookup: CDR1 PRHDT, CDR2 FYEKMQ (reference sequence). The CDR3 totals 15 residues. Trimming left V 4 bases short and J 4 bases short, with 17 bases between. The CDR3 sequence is CASSSRANQYYEQYF. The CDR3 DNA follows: TGTGCCAGCAGCTCCCGGGCCAACCAATATTACGAGCAGTACTTC.

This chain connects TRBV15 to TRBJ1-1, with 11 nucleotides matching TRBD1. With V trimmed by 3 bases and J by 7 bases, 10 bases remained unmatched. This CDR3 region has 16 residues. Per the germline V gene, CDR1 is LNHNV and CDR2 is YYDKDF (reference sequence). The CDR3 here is CATSRTPGTGGGEAFF. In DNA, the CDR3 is TGTGCCACCAGCAGGACCCCCGGGACAGGGGGGGGTGAAGCTTTCTTT.

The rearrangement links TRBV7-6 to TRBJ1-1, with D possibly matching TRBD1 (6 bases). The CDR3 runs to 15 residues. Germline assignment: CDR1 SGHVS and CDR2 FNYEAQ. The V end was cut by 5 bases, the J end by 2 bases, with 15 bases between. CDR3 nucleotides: TGTGCCAGCAGCACCCCGGGCAGGGGAAACACTGAAGCTTTCTTT. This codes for CASSTPGRGNTEAFF.

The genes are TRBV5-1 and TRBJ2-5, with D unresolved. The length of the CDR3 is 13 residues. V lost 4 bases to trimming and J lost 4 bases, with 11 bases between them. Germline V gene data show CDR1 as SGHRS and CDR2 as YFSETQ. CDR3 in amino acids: CASSPNRAETQYF. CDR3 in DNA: TGCGCCAGCAGCCCCAATCGGGCAGAGACCCAGTACTTC.

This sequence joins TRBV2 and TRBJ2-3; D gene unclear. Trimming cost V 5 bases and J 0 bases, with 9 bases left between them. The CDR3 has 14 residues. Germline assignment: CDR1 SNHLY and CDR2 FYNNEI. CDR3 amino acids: CASSQMFSTDTQYF. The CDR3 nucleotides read TGTGCCAGCAGTCAGATGTTTAGCACAGATACGCAGTATTTT.